The 5 T cell receptor beta chains listed next were all sequenced from one sample in a study of cytomegalovirus exposure and HLA in healthy donors. Data came from immunoSEQ multiplex PCR; TCRdb stores just in-frame clones and leaves some out. This sample has roughly 250,000 clones, with approximately 83% found just once. The sample consisted of PBMCs. The origin of the receptors is a young woman in good health and CMV-seropositive.

This chain links TRBV27 with TRBJ2-1; 9 bases map to TRBD2. V gave up 4 bases and J gave up 3 bases; unmatched junction bases: 4. The CDR3 has 15 amino acids. Germline loops: CDR1 MNHEY, CDR2 SMNVEV (reference sequence). The CDR3 loop is CASSSLAGVYNEQFF. DNA of the CDR3: TGTGCCAGCAGTTCTTTAGCGGGAGTCTACAATGAGCAGTTCTTC.

The chain is built from TRBV9 and TRBJ2-1, with D perhaps TRBD2 (5 bases). V was shortened by 1 base and J by 6 bases, with 17 bases between the two germline ends. The germline V gene encodes CDR1 SGDLS and CDR2 YYNGEE. The CDR3 totals 16 residues. The CDR3 DNA follows: TGTGCCAGCAGCGTATCCGGCGGCGCGGGCCGCAATGAGCAGTTCTTC. As protein: CASSVSGGAGRNEQFF. The full variable domain, completed using reference TRBV9 and TRBJ2-1, is DSGVTQTPKHLITATGQRVTLRCSPRSGDLSVYWYQQSLDQGLQFLIQYYNGEERAKGNILERFSAQQFPDLHSELNLSSLELGDSALYFCASSVSGGAGRNEQFFGPGTRLTVL.

The chain carries TRBV27 and TRBJ1-1; 7 positions agree with TRBD1. V trimming: 3 bases; J trimming: 5 bases; junction bases outside the gene matches: 6. The CDR3 has 14 amino acids. Per germline, CDR1 MNHEY and CDR2 SMNVEV (reference sequence). Here the CDR3 reads CASSLTGMRTEAFF. In DNA form, the CDR3 reads TGTGCCAGCAGTTTGACAGGGATGAGAACTGAAGCTTTCTTT.

The rearrangement uses TRBV5-6 and TRBJ2-1; 9 bases are shared with TRBD1. The trim removed 4 bases at V and 10 bases at J, leaving 9 bases unmatched. Germline CDR1 is SGHDT and CDR2 is YYEEEE. The CDR3 runs to 14 residues. CDR3 in amino acids: CASSRGTGRYEQFF. The CDR3 region has the DNA TGTGCCAGCAGCCGGGGGACAGGGAGATACGAGCAGTTCTTC.

The rearrangement links TRBV6-5 to TRBJ2-5, with 15 bases fitting TRBD2. The CDR3 consists of 14 residues. Trimming at V came to 4 bases and at J to 7 bases, leaving 1 base not matched to a gene. Germline values: CDR1 MNHEY, CDR2 SVGAGI. The CDR3 reads CASSSGLAGGTQYF. The CDR3 DNA reads as TGTGCCAGCAGTTCGGGACTAGCGGGAGGGACCCAGTACTTC.